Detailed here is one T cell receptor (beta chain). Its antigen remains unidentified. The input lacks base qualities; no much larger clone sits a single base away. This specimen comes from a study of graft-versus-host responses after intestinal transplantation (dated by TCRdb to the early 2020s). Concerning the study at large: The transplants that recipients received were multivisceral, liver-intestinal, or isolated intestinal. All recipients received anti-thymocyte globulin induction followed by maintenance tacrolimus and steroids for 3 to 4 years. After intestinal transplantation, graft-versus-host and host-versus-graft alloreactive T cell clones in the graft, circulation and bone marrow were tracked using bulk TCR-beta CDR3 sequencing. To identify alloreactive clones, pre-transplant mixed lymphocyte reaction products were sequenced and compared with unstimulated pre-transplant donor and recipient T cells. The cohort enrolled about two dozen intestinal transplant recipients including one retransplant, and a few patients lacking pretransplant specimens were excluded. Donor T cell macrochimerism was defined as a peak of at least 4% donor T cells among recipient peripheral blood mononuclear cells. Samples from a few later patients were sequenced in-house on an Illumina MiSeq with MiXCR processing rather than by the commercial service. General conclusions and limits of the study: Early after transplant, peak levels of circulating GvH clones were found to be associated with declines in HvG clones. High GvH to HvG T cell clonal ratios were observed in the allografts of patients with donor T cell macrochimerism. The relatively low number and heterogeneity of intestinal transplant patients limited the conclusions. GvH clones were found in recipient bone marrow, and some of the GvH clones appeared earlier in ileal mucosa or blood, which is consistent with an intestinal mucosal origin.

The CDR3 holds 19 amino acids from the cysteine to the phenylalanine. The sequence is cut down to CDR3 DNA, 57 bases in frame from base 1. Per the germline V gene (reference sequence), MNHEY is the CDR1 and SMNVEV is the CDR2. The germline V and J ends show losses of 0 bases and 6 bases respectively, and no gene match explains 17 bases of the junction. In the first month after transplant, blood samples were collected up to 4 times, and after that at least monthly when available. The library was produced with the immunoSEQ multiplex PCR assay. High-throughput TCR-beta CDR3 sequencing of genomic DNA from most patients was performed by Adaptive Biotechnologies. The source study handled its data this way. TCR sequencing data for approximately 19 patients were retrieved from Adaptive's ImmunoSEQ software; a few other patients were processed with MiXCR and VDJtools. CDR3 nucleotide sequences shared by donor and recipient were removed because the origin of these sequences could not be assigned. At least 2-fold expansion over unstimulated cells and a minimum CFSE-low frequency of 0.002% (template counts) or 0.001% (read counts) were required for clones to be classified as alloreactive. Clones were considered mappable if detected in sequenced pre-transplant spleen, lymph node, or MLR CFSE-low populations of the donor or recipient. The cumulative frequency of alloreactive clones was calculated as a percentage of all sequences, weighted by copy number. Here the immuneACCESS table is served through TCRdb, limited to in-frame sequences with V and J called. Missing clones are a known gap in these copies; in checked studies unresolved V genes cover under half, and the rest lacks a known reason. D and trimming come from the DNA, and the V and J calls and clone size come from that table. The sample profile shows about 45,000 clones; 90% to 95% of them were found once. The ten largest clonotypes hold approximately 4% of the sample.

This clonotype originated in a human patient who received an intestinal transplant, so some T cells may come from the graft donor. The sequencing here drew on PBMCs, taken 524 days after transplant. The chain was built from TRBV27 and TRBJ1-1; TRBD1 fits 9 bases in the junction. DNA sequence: TGTGCCAGCAGTTTATCCTGGTTCATTCGGGACAGGGCTGGCGCTGAAGCTTTCTTT. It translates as CASSLSWFIRDRAGAEAFF.